The 27 T cell receptor beta chains below were found in one sample sequenced in a study of CXCR3-negative and CXCR3-positive naive CD8 T cells. The libraries of TRB cDNA were constructed through 5' RACE using UMI labels. TCRdb re-analyzed the 5' RACE reads; it lists each CDR3 protein once, without DNA. This sample's table has 90,000 to 100,000 distinct CDR3 sequences. Specimen: naive CXCR3- CD8+ T cells from blood. The subset: CD45RO-CCR7+CD27+CD95- naive CD8+ T cells lacking CXCR3 (TNR3-). These receptor sequences come from a human donor in good health. Some clones in this sample may be carry-over from other donors' samples.

V usage is TRBV5-1 and J usage is TRBJ2-7; TCRdb designates TRBD1, a call that cannot be tested without DNA. The CDR3 sequence is 14 residues long. The V gene's germline CDR1 is SGHRS and CDR2 YFSETQ. The CDR3 loop is CASAEGHGLYEQYF.

The chain couples TRBV4-1 to TRBJ2-1; TCRdb's D gene call, TRBD2, goes unchecked for lack of DNA. Looked up from germline, CDR1 is MGHRA and CDR2 is YSYEKL. This CDR3 is built from 17 residues. This CDR3 is CASSQDHPGTTSNEQFF.

The gene calls are TRBV15 and TRBJ2-5. This CDR3 is 15 amino acids long. CDR1 and CDR2 from the germline V gene are LNHNV and YYDKDF (reference sequence). CDR3 region: CATSRDVGNQETQYF.

This CDR3 is CASSPDWGSPLHF. The rearrangement links TRBV7-3 to TRBJ1-6. The germline CDR1 and CDR2 sequences are SGHTA and FQGTGA. The CDR3 has 13 residues.

The rearrangement joins TRBV7-9 to TRBJ2-7; TCRdb's D gene call, TRBD1, goes unchecked for lack of DNA. Germline assignment: CDR1 SEHNR and CDR2 FQNEAQ (reference sequence). The CDR3 covers 13 residues. This CDR3 reads CASSPGGGYEQYF.

The chain employs TRBV29-1 and TRBJ2-1; TCRdb indicates TRBD1, and absent DNA this call remains unverified. CDR1 SQVTM and CDR2 ANQGSEA come from the germline V gene. This CDR3 comprises 12 residues. CDR3 sequence: CSVELGGNEQFF.

The rearrangement uses TRBV3-1 and TRBJ1-1; as DNA is missing, the TRBD1 call by TCRdb cannot be tested. The CDR3 has 15 residues. Germline CDR1 reads LGHDT; CDR2 reads YNNKEL (reference sequence). CDR3 protein: CASSSQVGVDTEAFF.

This chain connects TRBV20-1 to TRBJ2-1; without DNA, the TCRdb call of TRBD2 cannot be checked. In germline, CDR1 is DFQATT, CDR2 SNEGSKA (reference sequence). The CDR3 has 16 residues. The CDR3 spells CSARGAGLADYNEQFF.

The chain uses TRBV6-2 or TRBV6-3 and TRBJ2-7. Germline V gene data show CDR1 as MNHEY and CDR2 as SVGEGT. This CDR3 is 13 amino acids long. The CDR3 spells CASRVLGSYEQYF.

The genes are TRBV28 and TRBJ1-2; TCRdb lists TRBD1, though no DNA is available to test this call. Per germline, CDR1 MDHEN and CDR2 SYDVKM. CDR3 length: 18 amino acids. The CDR3 loop reads CASSLYRSGILKGYGYTF.

The chain employs TRBV20-1 and TRBJ2-7; the TCRdb D gene call, TRBD1, has no DNA to confirm it. The CDR3 runs to 14 residues. The V gene's germline CDR1 is DFQATT and CDR2 SNEGSKA (reference sequence). The CDR3 here is CSARGQGVAYEQYF.

The chain employs TRBV30 and TRBJ2-1; no DNA is available, so the TRBD1 call from TCRdb remains unchecked. The CDR3 is made up of 15 amino acids. CDR1 is GTSNPN, CDR2 SVGIG, per germline (reference sequence). This chain's CDR3 is CAWSVWGEMDNEQFF.

The chain employs TRBV25-1 and TRBJ1-2. CDR1 MGHDK and CDR2 SYGVNS come from the germline V gene. CDR3 size: 13 residues. The CDR3 loop reads CASSESASIDYTF.

The chain employs TRBV7-9 and TRBJ2-7; TCRdb gives TRBD1 as the D gene, but with no DNA this cannot be confirmed. CDR1 is SEHNR and CDR2 is FQNEAQ in the germline V gene (reference sequence). This CDR3 has 15 residues. This CDR3 reads CASSLGTGVFHEQYF.

The CDR3 here is CSARVSGLGPREQFF. The V call is TRBV20-1, the J call TRBJ2-1; the D call from TCRdb, TRBD1, cannot be confirmed without DNA. The length of the CDR3 is 15 residues. Looked up from germline, CDR1 is DFQATT and CDR2 is SNEGSKA (reference sequence).

The CDR3 sequence is CSADRAMNTEAFF. V and J are TRBV20-1 and TRBJ1-1; TCRdb returns TRBD1, unconfirmable since there is no DNA. Germline CDR1 is DFQATT and CDR2 is SNEGSKA (reference sequence). The CDR3 runs 13 residues.

The V and J genes are TRBV29-1 and TRBJ2-2; TCRdb picks TRBD2, but there is no DNA to check that call. The CDR3 is 15 amino acids. Germline CDR1 reads SQVTM; CDR2 reads ANQGSEA. The CDR3 spells CSVKLAGGLTGELFF.

The chain links TRBV7-2 to TRBJ1-1. The CDR3 extends over 13 amino acids. Germline assignment: CDR1 SGHTA and CDR2 FQGNSA. CDR3 residues: CASSLGEWTEAFF.

This chain links TRBV5-1 with TRBJ2-7. Germline V lookup: CDR1 SGHRS, CDR2 YFSETQ. CDR3 length: 13 amino acids. The CDR3: CASSYDSAYEQYF.

The chain is built from TRBV7-9 and TRBJ1-2; there is no DNA to check the TCRdb D call of TRBD1. Germline V gene sequence: CDR1 SEHNR, CDR2 FQNEAQ (reference sequence). The CDR3 loop spans 16 amino acids. The chain's CDR3 is CASSLMGQGFSYGYTF.

The chain links TRBV29-1 to TRBJ1-1. Germline CDR1 reads SQVTM; CDR2 reads ANQGSEA. The CDR3 loop spans 13 amino acids. CDR3 sequence reads: CSVEGRMNTEAFF.

This chain links TRBV7-8 with TRBJ2-1; as DNA is missing, the TRBD2 call by TCRdb cannot be tested. This CDR3 has 18 amino acids. Germline V gives CDR1 SGHVS, CDR2 FQNEAQ. CDR3 loop: CASSHRDGRRVNSNEQFF.

CDR3 sequence: CASSLPRSSGANVLTF. V and J are TRBV7-2 and TRBJ2-6. Germline V CDR1 and CDR2: SGHTA, FQGNSA. This CDR3 is built from 16 residues.

The chain employs TRBV14 and TRBJ1-5. The CDR3 loop spans 12 amino acids. Germline values: CDR1 SGHDN, CDR2 FVKESK. The CDR3 region is CASSRGNQPQHF.

The J gene is TRBJ1-3, the V gene TRBV13; without DNA, the TCRdb call of TRBD1 cannot be checked. This CDR3 region has 17 residues. Germline V gives CDR1 PRHDT, CDR2 FYEKMQ (reference sequence). The CDR3 loop is CASSFQLTGVTGNTIYF.

The rearrangement links TRBV14 to TRBJ2-2; with no DNA, the TCRdb D assignment of TRBD1 cannot be verified. Germline values: CDR1 SGHDN, CDR2 FVKESK. CDR3 size: 17 residues. CDR3 sequence: CASSHTPGTPNTGELFF.

This chain joins TRBV5-6 and TRBJ2-7; TCRdb names TRBD1, which stays unverified in the absence of DNA. Germline V CDR1 and CDR2: SGHDT, YYEEEE. The CDR3 consists of 14 residues. This CDR3 reads CASSSGTGTYEQYF.